This T cell receptor (beta chain) emerged from a study of CD8+ T cells in alopecia areata. General study results and limits: In scalp and blood, many expanded lesional clones persisted during tofacitinib.

Sequencing used cDNA as its template, made by extracting RNA and reverse transcribing it. The data were produced by immunoSEQ multiplex PCR, yet TCRdb's version contains in-frame clones alone and is incomplete. The table shows under 350,000 clones, with 58% occurring only once. Treatment described: oral pan-JAK inhibitor, 5-10 mg twice daily. To note about this clone: The antigen remains unidentified.

From germline, CDR1 is DFQATT and CDR2 SNEGSKA (reference sequence). V lost 5 bases, J lost 12 bases, and 16 bases lay in between. The CDR3 contains 11 residues. This receptor was identified in a human donor with alopecia areata. The sample consisted of CD4+ T cells sorted from blood, taken at week 24, from a patient treated with tofacitinib. V usage is TRBV20-1 and J usage is TRBJ1-2; maybe TRBD1 (5 bases). The CDR3 nucleotides are TGCAGTGCTGGGTTTGGGACCCCCCACACCTTC. Its protein is CSAGFGTPHTF.